The sequence of this TCR beta chain was determined in a study of T cell repertoires in cytomegalovirus infection. Study background: Indicated by public TCR beta signatures were CMV infection and matching HLA type. General observations from the study: CMV-specific TCR beta clonotypes restricted by HLA-C dominated the ex vivo response. Carriers of CMV plus the relevant HLA were identified by cumulative public TCR beta family frequency.

Concerning this clonotype: Its antigen is not known.

TCRdb passed the reads through MiXCR, listing each CDR3 protein once. The data show around 750,000 distinct CDR3 sequences, with less than 35% seen just once and approximately 13% held by the top ten. The source material was cultured CD8+ T cells from PBMCs, sampled from culture after CMV antigen stimulation. This TCR was recovered from a human donor in good health (CMV status not recorded). Some clones in this sample may be carry-over from other donors' samples.

This chain's CDR3 is CSVEDLTTRSDTQYF. The DNA for the CDR3 is TGCAGCGTTGAAGATCTTACTACACGGTCCGATACGCAGTATTTT. This chain links TRBV29-1 with TRBJ2-3; no reliable D call. The V end was cut by 0 bases, the J end by 6 bases, with 16 bases between. Per germline, CDR1 SQVTM and CDR2 ANQGSEA. This CDR3 is built from 15 residues.